These T cell receptor beta chains were read from a single sample in a study of blood T cell repertoires in COVID-19. Only in-frame clones appear in the TCRdb table, and some are missing; sequencing was by immunoSEQ multiplex PCR. The sample includes tens of thousands of clones, 84% of them seen just once. The sequenced sample was peripheral blood. The origin of the receptors is a human donor in a cohort sampled during active COVID-19. CDR3s include the opening cysteine and the closing phenylalanine or tryptophan. D genes are given only for firm matches. Expanded clones are given a class, and other clones once, few, many or no size at all.

v_call: TRBV10-3
j_call: TRBJ1-2
clone_size: once
d_call: .
cdr3_nt: TGTGCCATCAGTGACACTGAAGGACAGAAAGCTTATGGCTACACCTTC
cdr3_aa: CAISDTEGQKAYGYTF

v_call: TRBV7-9
j_call: TRBJ2-7
clone_size: once
d_call: TRBD2
cdr3_nt: TGTGCCAGCAGCTTAGGACTAGCCCAGACCTACGAGCAGTACTTC
cdr3_aa: CASSLGLAQTYEQYF

v_call: TRBV28
j_call: TRBJ1-5
clone_size: few
d_call: TRBD1
cdr3_nt: TGTGCCAGCAGGACGGGGACAGGGGCCTTTAGGGGCAATCAGCCCCAGCATTTT
cdr3_aa: CASRTGTGAFRGNQPQHF

v_call: TRBV18
j_call: TRBJ2-3
clone_size: .
d_call: TRBD1
cdr3_nt: TGTGCCAGCTCACCATGGGCAGACAGGGAGACAGATACGCAGTATTTT
cdr3_aa: CASSPWADRETDTQYF

v_call: TRBV5-1
j_call: TRBJ1-1
clone_size: .
d_call: .
cdr3_nt: TGCGCCAGCACACAAGCGGGGACCAACACTGAAGCTTTCTTT
cdr3_aa: CASTQAGTNTEAFF

v_call: TRBV27
j_call: TRBJ2-5
clone_size: .
d_call: TRBD2
cdr3_nt: TGTGCCAGCAGGCTAGCGGGGGGGCCGGTAAGGGAGACCCAGTACTTC
cdr3_aa: CASRLAGGPVRETQYF

v_call: TRBV5-1
j_call: TRBJ1-1
clone_size: .
d_call: .
cdr3_nt: TGCGCCAGCAGAGACAGTTTCGAAGCTTTCTTT
cdr3_aa: CASRDSFEAFF

v_call: TRBV7-2
j_call: TRBJ2-1
clone_size: once
d_call: .
cdr3_nt: TGTGCCAGCAGCTTAGGATCAGGGAAAGTGGTAGAGTTCTTC
cdr3_aa: CASSLGSGKVVEFF

v_call: TRBV29-1
j_call: TRBJ2-1
clone_size: .
d_call: .
cdr3_nt: TGCAGCGTCCTCTCCGGGGTGGACCAGAAGTTCTTC
cdr3_aa: CSVLSGVDQKFF

v_call: TRBV6-6
j_call: TRBJ2-3
clone_size: .
d_call: TRBD1
cdr3_nt: TGTGCCAGCAGTTTCAGGGACAGGGGGGCAGATACGCAGTATTTT
cdr3_aa: CASSFRDRGADTQYF

v_call: TRBV18
j_call: TRBJ2-7
clone_size: .
d_call: TRBD1
cdr3_nt: TGTGCCAGCTCACCACCCCGAGGGACAGGGCACTACGAGCAGTACTTC
cdr3_aa: CASSPPRGTGHYEQYF

v_call: TRBV6-1
j_call: TRBJ1-3
clone_size: .
d_call: TRBD1
cdr3_nt: TGTGCCAGCAGTGAGACAGGGAGGACTGGAAACACCATATATTTT
cdr3_aa: CASSETGRTGNTIYF

v_call: TRBV6-1
j_call: TRBJ1-3
clone_size: .
d_call: .
cdr3_nt: TGTGCCAGCAGTGAAATTCCAGGGTTCGGAAACACCATATATTTT
cdr3_aa: CASSEIPGFGNTIYF

v_call: TRBV5-1
j_call: TRBJ2-7
clone_size: once
d_call: TRBD1
cdr3_nt: TGCGCCAGCAGCTGGACAGGGGGCCGGGAGCAGTACTTC
cdr3_aa: CASSWTGGREQYF

v_call: TRBV5-1
j_call: TRBJ2-7
clone_size: .
d_call: TRBD1
cdr3_nt: TGCGCCAGCAGCCGAGGACAGGGGGGCTACGAGCAGTACTTC
cdr3_aa: CASSRGQGGYEQYF

v_call: TRBV4-2
j_call: TRBJ2-3
clone_size: .
d_call: .
cdr3_nt: TGTGCCAGCAGCCAGACAGGGACTTACACAGATACGCAGTATTTT
cdr3_aa: CASSQTGTYTDTQYF

v_call: TRBV10-3
j_call: TRBJ2-7
clone_size: .
d_call: TRBD1
cdr3_nt: TGTGCCATCAGTGGAGGGACAGGCTACCACGAGCAGTACTTC
cdr3_aa: CAISGGTGYHEQYF

v_call: TRBV7-9
j_call: TRBJ2-7
clone_size: many
d_call: .
cdr3_nt: TGTGCCAGCAGCTTAGGTTTATTCACAAATAATTACGAGCAGTACTTC
cdr3_aa: CASSLGLFTNNYEQYF

v_call: TRBV6-5
j_call: TRBJ2-2
clone_size: once
d_call: .
cdr3_nt: TGTGCCAGCAGTCAACTATACGGGGAGCTGTTTTTT
cdr3_aa: CASSQLYGELFF

v_call: TRBV5-8
j_call: TRBJ1-1
clone_size: .
d_call: TRBD1
cdr3_nt: TGTGCCAGCAGCACCCGCCGGACAGGGACTTCTGTTGGGTACACTGAAGCTTTCTTT
cdr3_aa: CASSTRRTGTSVGYTEAFF

v_call: TRBV19
j_call: TRBJ1-4
clone_size: .
d_call: .
cdr3_nt: TGTGCCAGTAGTTCCGTGGGGGCCACTAATGAAAAACTGTTTTTT
cdr3_aa: CASSSVGATNEKLFF

v_call: TRBV23-1
j_call: TRBJ2-1
clone_size: few
d_call: .
cdr3_nt: TGCGCCAGCAGTCAGGCTAGCAGGGGCCTATCCTACAATGAGCAGTTCTTC
cdr3_aa: CASSQASRGLSYNEQFF

v_call: TRBV24-1
j_call: TRBJ2-5
clone_size: .
d_call: .
cdr3_nt: TGTGCCACCGGTCAGGGCTCCGTCGACGGGACCCAGTACTTC
cdr3_aa: CATGQGSVDGTQYF

v_call: TRBV5-6
j_call: TRBJ1-6
clone_size: .
d_call: .
cdr3_nt: TGTGCCAGCAGCTTGAAGGCAGGGAATTCACCCCTCCACTTT
cdr3_aa: CASSLKAGNSPLHF

v_call: TRBV3-1/TRBV3-2
j_call: TRBJ2-4
clone_size: .
d_call: .
cdr3_nt: TGTGCCAGCAGCCTGACAGTAGCCAAAAACATTCAGTACTTC
cdr3_aa: CASSLTVAKNIQYF

v_call: TRBV6-6
j_call: TRBJ2-7
clone_size: .
d_call: .
cdr3_nt: TGTGCCAGCAGTTCACCGGGACTGACGACCGAGCAGTACTTC
cdr3_aa: CASSSPGLTTEQYF

v_call: TRBV14
j_call: TRBJ1-1
clone_size: .
d_call: TRBD1
cdr3_nt: TGTGCCAGCAGCCCCAGGGGGGACACTGAAGCTTTCTTT
cdr3_aa: CASSPRGDTEAFF

v_call: TRBV2
j_call: TRBJ1-2
clone_size: .
d_call: .
cdr3_nt: TGTGCCAGCAGAGACGGACGGGGCTATGGCTACACCTTC
cdr3_aa: CASRDGRGYGYTF

v_call: TRBV5-4
j_call: TRBJ2-3
clone_size: few
d_call: TRBD2
cdr3_nt: TGTGCCAGCAGCTTTAAACGGGGGGGCCCCTTCACAGATACGCAGTATTTT
cdr3_aa: CASSFKRGGPFTDTQYF

v_call: TRBV5-1
j_call: TRBJ2-5
clone_size: .
d_call: TRBD2
cdr3_nt: TGCGCCAGCAGCTCCCGACTAGCGGGGCAAGAGACCCAGTACTTC
cdr3_aa: CASSSRLAGQETQYF

v_call: TRBV12-3/TRBV12-4
j_call: TRBJ2-7
clone_size: .
d_call: .
cdr3_nt: TGTGCCAGCAGTTTACATCAGGGTACGGAGCAGTACTTC
cdr3_aa: CASSLHQGTEQYF

v_call: TRBV6-1
j_call: TRBJ2-7
clone_size: .
d_call: TRBD1
cdr3_nt: TGTGCCAGCAGTGATCGACAGGGGACGGGGTACGAGCAGTACTTC
cdr3_aa: CASSDRQGTGYEQYF

v_call: TRBV5-1
j_call: TRBJ2-7
clone_size: .
d_call: TRBD1
cdr3_nt: TGCGCCAGCAGCCAGGGACAGGGCCACGAGCAGTACTTC
cdr3_aa: CASSQGQGHEQYF

v_call: TRBV4-1
j_call: TRBJ2-3
clone_size: .
d_call: TRBD2
cdr3_nt: TGCGCCAGCAGCCAAAAGGAGAGCGGGGGGGCGGCAGATACGCAGTATTTT
cdr3_aa: CASSQKESGGAADTQYF

v_call: TRBV2
j_call: TRBJ2-7
clone_size: .
d_call: .
cdr3_nt: TGTGCCAGCTCGACAGGTTCCTACGAGCAGTACTTC
cdr3_aa: CASSTGSYEQYF

v_call: TRBV6-5
j_call: TRBJ1-2
clone_size: few
d_call: .
cdr3_nt: TGTGCCAGCACCAAAACGGGTACTAACTATGGCTACACCTTC
cdr3_aa: CASTKTGTNYGYTF

v_call: TRBV5-4
j_call: TRBJ2-3
clone_size: once
d_call: .
cdr3_nt: TGTGCCAGCAGCCCACTACGGGGATCTAGCACAGATACGCAGTATTTT
cdr3_aa: CASSPLRGSSTDTQYF

v_call: TRBV6-6
j_call: TRBJ1-2
clone_size: .
d_call: TRBD1
cdr3_nt: TGTGCCAGCAGTGATCGGACAGGGGCGGTTGGTGGCTACACCTTC
cdr3_aa: CASSDRTGAVGGYTF

v_call: TRBV15
j_call: TRBJ2-6
clone_size: .
d_call: .
cdr3_nt: TGTGCCACCAGCGGGAGAGGGTGGCAGGAATACTCTGGGGCCAACGTCCTGACTTTC
cdr3_aa: CATSGRGWQEYSGANVLTF

v_call: TRBV4-2
j_call: TRBJ2-2
clone_size: few
d_call: TRBD2
cdr3_nt: TGTGCCAGCAGCCCGCGCGGGAGAGTGGGGGGCACCGGGGAGCTGTTTTTT
cdr3_aa: CASSPRGRVGGTGELFF

v_call: TRBV5-6
j_call: TRBJ2-2
clone_size: .
d_call: .
cdr3_nt: TGTGCCAGCAGCCCCGTTGGCCGCACCGGGGAGCTGTTTTTT
cdr3_aa: CASSPVGRTGELFF

v_call: TRBV19
j_call: TRBJ2-6
clone_size: .
d_call: TRBD1
cdr3_nt: TGTGCCAGTAGTTCCGGGACAGGGGTTGGTGGGGCCAACGTCCTGACTTTC
cdr3_aa: CASSSGTGVGGANVLTF

v_call: TRBV29-1
j_call: TRBJ2-5
clone_size: .
d_call: TRBD1
cdr3_nt: TGCAGCGTCATCCGAGACAGGGGTTTTGGGACCCAGTACTTC
cdr3_aa: CSVIRDRGFGTQYF

v_call: TRBV6-5
j_call: TRBJ1-6
clone_size: .
d_call: TRBD1
cdr3_nt: TGTGCCAGCAGTTTACCGGGACAGGGCTCTTCACCCCTCCACTTT
cdr3_aa: CASSLPGQGSSPLHF

v_call: TRBV18
j_call: TRBJ2-1
clone_size: once
d_call: TRBD1
cdr3_nt: TGTGCCAGCTCACCATTCATTGGGACAGGAACCAGCTCCTACAATGAGCAGTTCTTC
cdr3_aa: CASSPFIGTGTSSYNEQFF

v_call: TRBV7-9
j_call: TRBJ1-6
clone_size: .
d_call: TRBD1
cdr3_nt: TGTGCCAGCAGCTTCAGGACAGGGGCCGGAGATTCACCCCTCCACTTT
cdr3_aa: CASSFRTGAGDSPLHF

v_call: TRBV4-1
j_call: TRBJ1-2
clone_size: many
d_call: .
cdr3_nt: TGCGCCAGCAGCCAGACGACGGAGTATGGCTACACCTTC
cdr3_aa: CASSQTTEYGYTF